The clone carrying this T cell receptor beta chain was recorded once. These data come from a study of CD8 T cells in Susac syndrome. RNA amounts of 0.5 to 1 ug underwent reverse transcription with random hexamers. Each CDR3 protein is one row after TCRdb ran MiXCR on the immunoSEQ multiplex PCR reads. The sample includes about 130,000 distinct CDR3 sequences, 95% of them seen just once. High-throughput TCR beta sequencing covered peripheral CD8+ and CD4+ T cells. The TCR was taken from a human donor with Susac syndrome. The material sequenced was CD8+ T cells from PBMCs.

This chain's CDR3 is CASSLASQPQHF. The CDR3 DNA is TGTGCCAGCAGCTTGGCATCACAGCCCCAGCATTTT. The chain links TRBV7-9 to TRBJ1-5; D is unclear. This CDR3 is built from 12 residues. Deletions cut 3 bases from V and 7 bases from J, with 7 bases between. CDR1 SEHNR and CDR2 FQNEAQ come from the germline V gene (reference sequence).